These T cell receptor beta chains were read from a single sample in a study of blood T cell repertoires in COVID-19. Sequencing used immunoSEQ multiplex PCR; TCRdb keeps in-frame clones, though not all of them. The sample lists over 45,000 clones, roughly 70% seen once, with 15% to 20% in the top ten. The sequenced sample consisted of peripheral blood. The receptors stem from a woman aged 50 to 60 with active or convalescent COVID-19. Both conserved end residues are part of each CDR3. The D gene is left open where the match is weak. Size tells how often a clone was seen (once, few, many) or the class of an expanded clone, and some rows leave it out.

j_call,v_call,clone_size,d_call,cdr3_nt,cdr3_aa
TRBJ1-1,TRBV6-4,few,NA,TGTGCCAGCAGTGAGGATGCAGGGGCGAACACTGAAGCTTTCTTT,CASSEDAGANTEAFF
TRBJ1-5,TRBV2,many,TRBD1,TGTGCCAGCAGTCTCGACAGGGGTGGGCAGCCCCAGCATTTT,CASSLDRGGQPQHF
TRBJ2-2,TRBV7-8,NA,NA,TGTGCCAGCAGCCCAAGGGCGGTGGACTACGATAAAACCACCGGGGAGCTGTTTTTT,CASSPRAVDYDKTTGELFF
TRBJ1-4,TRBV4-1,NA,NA,TGCGCCAGCAGCCAACCCGCCAGGGCGTCGTGGGAAAAACTGTTTTTT,CASSQPARASWEKLFF
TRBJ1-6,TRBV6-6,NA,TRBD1,TGTGCCAGCAGTTCCAGATCAGGGGGATACGATTCACCCCTCCACTTT,CASSSRSGGYDSPLHF
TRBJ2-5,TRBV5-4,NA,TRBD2,TGTGCCAGCAGCCGTCAGACTAGCGGCCGGGAGACCCAGTACTTC,CASSRQTSGRETQYF
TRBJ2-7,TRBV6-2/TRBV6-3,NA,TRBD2,TGTGCCAGCAGTGCCGGGACTAGCGGTCATGTTCGATACGAGCAGTACTTC,CASSAGTSGHVRYEQYF
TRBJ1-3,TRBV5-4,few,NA,TGTGCCAGCAGCCGCTCGGGGAACTCTGGAAACACCATATATTTT,CASSRSGNSGNTIYF
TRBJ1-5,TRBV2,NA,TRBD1,TGTGCCAGCAGCAAGGGACAGACGAATCAGCCCCAGCATTTT,CASSKGQTNQPQHF
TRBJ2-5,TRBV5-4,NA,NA,TGTGCCAGCAGCTTGCTCCCGGGGGAGACCCAGTACTTC,CASSLLPGETQYF
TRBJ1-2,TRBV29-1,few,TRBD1,TGCAGCGTTGAAACAGGGGCGAACTATGGCTACACCTTC,CSVETGANYGYTF
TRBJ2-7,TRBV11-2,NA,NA,TGTGCCAGCAGCTTATATGCGGGAACCTCCTACGAGCAGTACTTC,CASSLYAGTSYEQYF
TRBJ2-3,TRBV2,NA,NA,TGTGCCAGCAGTGGTGACTACGGAGATACGCAGTATTTT,CASSGDYGDTQYF